The 7 T cell receptor beta chains listed next were all sequenced from one sample in a study of T cells in Graves' hyperthyroidism and ophthalmopathy. RNA transcripts were the template for amplifying TCR beta CDR3 regions. Using the HTBI primer set, a first-round RT-PCR was run on the TCR CDR3. TCRdb used MiXCR to reprocess the multiplex PCR reads, holding one entry per CDR3 protein. The profile shows about 380,000 distinct CDR3 sequences, about 15% of them singletons. Sequences were obtained from blood. These receptors were collected from an older woman with Graves' hyperthyroidism.

The rearrangement links TRBV6-1 to TRBJ1-5; D ambiguous. With 2 bases removed from V and 0 bases from J, the gap between germline ends came to 11 bases. This CDR3 region has 16 residues. Germline V gives CDR1 MNHNS, CDR2 SASEGT. The CDR3 sequence: CASSESMRYSNQPQHF. CDR3 coding DNA: TGTGCCAGCAGTGAAAGTATGAGGTATAGCAATCAGCCCCAGCATTTT.

This clonotype was seen ten or more times. The V and J genes are TRBV6-1 and TRBJ1-1, with D unresolved. V dropped 5 bases and J dropped 11 bases, with 18 bases sitting between them. CDR1 and CDR2 (germline): MNHNS, SASEGT. The CDR3 has 13 residues. Here the CDR3 DNA reads TGTGCCAGCAGTCCGCGGCTGGGTGGGTCGGCTTTCTTT. It yields the protein CASSPRLGGSAFF.

This clonotype was observed at least ten times. The V gene is TRBV7-2, the J gene TRBJ2-1; the match to TRBD1 covers 8 bases. CDR1 SGHTA and CDR2 FQGNSA come from the germline V gene. J was trimmed by 8 bases and V by 5 bases; bases with no gene match: 11. The CDR3 spans 15 residues. The CDR3 region has the DNA TGTGCCAGCAGCATCATGGGACAGGTCGGCGATGAGCAGTTCTTC. This sequence encodes CASSIMGQVGDEQFF.

This clonotype has a handful of counts. The genes are TRBV4-2 and TRBJ2-2, with 12 bases matching TRBD2. Germline assignment: CDR1 LGHNA and CDR2 YNFKEQ. After removal of 3 bases from V and 1 base from J, the junction contained 0 bases not matched to a gene. The CDR3 runs 16 residues. CDR3 nucleotides: TGTGCCAGCAGCCAGACTAGCGGGAGGAACACCGGGGAGCTGTTTTTT. Protein: CASSQTSGRNTGELFF.

In its sample, this clonotype was seen many times. The chain uses TRBV7-8 and TRBJ2-1, with TRBD2 matching 8 bases. V shed 5 bases and J 4 bases; nucleotides not matched to a gene: 10. The length of the CDR3 is 16 residues. Germline values: CDR1 SGHVS, CDR2 FQNEAQ. The CDR3 DNA reads TGTGCCAGCAGCACCTACGGGAGGGCCTCGTACAATGAGCAGTTCTTC. It translates to CASSTYGRASYNEQFF. Using reference TRBV7-8 and TRBJ2-1 for the parts outside the CDR3, the full variable domain is GAGVSQSPRYKVAKRGQDVALRCDPISGHVSLFWYQQALGQGPEFLTYFQNEAQLDKSGLPSDRFFAERPEGSVSTLKIQRTQQEDSAVYLCASSTYGRASYNEQFFGPGTRLTVL.

In the case of this clonotype: Just one base apart from a much larger clone, this may be a read error. The chain employs TRBV30 and TRBJ2-5; no clear D gene. Germline lookup yields CDR1 GTSNPN and CDR2 SVGIG (reference sequence). This CDR3 comprises 15 residues. V was shortened by 1 base and J by 1 base, with 13 bases between the two germline ends. CDR3 sequence (DNA): TGTGCCTGGAGTGCCTCGCTAGGTCCCCAAGAGACCCAGTACTTC. Its translation: CAWSASLGPQETQYF.

In this sample, this clonotype turned up many times. This CDR3 reads CATSDSAEGSGTSTDTQYF. Here the CDR3 DNA reads TGTGCCACCAGTGATTCGGCGGAGGGGAGCGGGACTAGCACAGATACGCAGTATTTT. J is TRBJ2-3 and V is TRBV24-1, with 7 bases identical to TRBD2. Germline CDR1 reads KGHDR; CDR2 reads SFDVKD. The CDR3 length is 19 residues. J gave up 0 bases and V 2 bases, and 13 bases lay outside the gene matches.